This T cell receptor beta chain was identified in a study of blood T cell repertoires in COVID-19. Study-level background: Sources were T cells, B-cell-depleted T cells, or PBMCs; the material itself was cDNA or gDNA.

As handled by the study authors: Amplification of reference gene primers provided the estimated nucleated cell counts. TCRdb keeps only in-frame clones here, not all; method: immunoSEQ multiplex PCR. The V and J calls and clone size come from that table; D and trimming were worked out from the DNA. Of 150,000 to 200,000 clones listed, about 95% are singletons. Seattle researchers signed up patients amid active infection and tracked them longitudinally. This clonotype originated in a man aged 25-45 years with COVID-19, enrolled during active disease. The sequenced material came from peripheral blood.

CDR3 nucleotides: TGCGCCAGCAGCCAAGTCCTAAGGGTTTGGCGGGCTGAAAAACTGTTTTTT. Residues: CASSQVLRVWRAEKLFF. The chain couples TRBV4-1 to TRBJ1-4; D gene uncertain. The CDR3 has 17 residues. The germline V gene has CDR1 MGHRA and CDR2 YSYEKL. Trimming removed 1 base from V and 7 bases from J, with 19 bases in between.